The next 3 T cell receptor beta chains were all read from a single sample in a study of CD8 T cells in Susac syndrome (dated by TCRdb to 2018 to 2020). Libraries came from the immunoSEQ multiplex PCR assay. RNA was extracted with the RNeasy kit and 0.5 to 1 ug was reverse transcribed using random hexamers. The public reads were reanalyzed by TCRdb: fastp trimming at Q25, MiXCR alignment, in-frame beta chains only. Each CDR3 protein appears once, grouped with its most common genes and DNA. This sample holds roughly 80,000 distinct CDR3 sequences; approximately 94% were observed only once. The top ten clonotypes cover about 0.5% of the sample. Sequencing was done on a sample of CD8+ T cells from PBMCs. These receptors were collected from a human donor with Susac syndrome.

This sequence joins TRBV14 and TRBJ1-1, with 11 bases fitting TRBD1. The V segment lost 2 bases and the J segment 4 bases; nucleotides outside the gene matches: 3. The CDR3 contains 15 residues. Per the germline V gene, CDR1 is SGHDN and CDR2 is FVKESK. The CDR3 sequence is CASSQTGTGGTEAFF. The CDR3 nucleotides are TGTGCCAGCAGCCAAACGGGGACAGGGGGCACTGAAGCTTTCTTT.

This chain links TRBV7-2 with TRBJ2-5; the D gene is possibly TRBD2 (5 bases). The ends were cut back, 2 bases at V and 5 bases at J, with 9 bases in the middle. In germline, CDR1 is SGHTA, CDR2 FQGNSA. CDR3 length: 13 amino acids. The CDR3, as DNA: TGTGCCAGCAGCTTAAACAGAGGGGAGACCCAGTACTTC. Translating it yields CASSLNRGETQYF.

The V and J genes are TRBV7-9 and TRBJ2-3; D may be TRBD2 (5 bases). V was clipped by 4 bases and J by 8 bases, with 16 bases between them. The germline gives CDR1 SEHNR, CDR2 FQNEAQ (reference sequence). The CDR3 runs 14 residues. CDR3 in DNA: TGTGCCAGCAGCTCGAGCCTTGCGGCGGGTACGCAGTATTTT. Amino acids: CASSSSLAAGTQYF. The full variable domain, its missing parts supplied by reference TRBV7-9 and TRBJ2-3, is DTGVSQNPRHKITKRGQNVTFRCDPISEHNRLYWYRQTLGQGPEFLTYFQNEAQLEKSRLLSDRFSAERPKGSFSTLEIQRTEQGDSAMYLCASSSSLAAGTQYFGPGTRLTVL.